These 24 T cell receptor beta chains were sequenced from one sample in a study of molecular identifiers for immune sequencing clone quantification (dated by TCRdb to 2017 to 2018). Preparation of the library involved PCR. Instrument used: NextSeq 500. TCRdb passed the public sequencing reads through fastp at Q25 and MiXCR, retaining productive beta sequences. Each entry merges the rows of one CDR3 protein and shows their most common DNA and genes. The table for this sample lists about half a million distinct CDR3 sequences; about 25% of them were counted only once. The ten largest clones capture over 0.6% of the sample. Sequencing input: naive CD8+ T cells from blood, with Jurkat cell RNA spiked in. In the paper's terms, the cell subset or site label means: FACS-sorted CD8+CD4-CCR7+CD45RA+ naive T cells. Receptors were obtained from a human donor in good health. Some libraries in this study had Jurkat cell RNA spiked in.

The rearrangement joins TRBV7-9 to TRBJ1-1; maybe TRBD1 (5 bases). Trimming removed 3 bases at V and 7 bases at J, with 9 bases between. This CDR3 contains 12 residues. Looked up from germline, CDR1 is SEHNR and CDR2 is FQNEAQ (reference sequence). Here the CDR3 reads CASSLGQFEAFF. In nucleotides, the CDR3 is TGTGCCAGCAGCTTGGGGCAGTTTGAAGCTTTCTTT.

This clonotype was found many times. The CDR3 loop reads CASSQGALGDYNEQFF. In DNA form, the CDR3 reads TGCGCCAGCAGCCAAGGGGCACTCGGGGATTACAATGAGCAGTTCTTC. The gene calls are TRBV4-1 and TRBJ2-1; D perhaps matches TRBD2 (5 bases). The germline V gene encodes CDR1 MGHRA and CDR2 YSYEKL. V gave up 1 base and J gave up 4 bases, with 14 bases separating them. The CDR3 totals 16 residues.

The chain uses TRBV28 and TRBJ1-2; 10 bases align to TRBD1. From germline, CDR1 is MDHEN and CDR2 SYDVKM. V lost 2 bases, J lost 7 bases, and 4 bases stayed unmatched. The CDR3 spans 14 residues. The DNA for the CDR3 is TGTGCCAGCAGTTTAGGGACAGGGGCCGCTGGCTACACCTTC. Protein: CASSLGTGAAGYTF.

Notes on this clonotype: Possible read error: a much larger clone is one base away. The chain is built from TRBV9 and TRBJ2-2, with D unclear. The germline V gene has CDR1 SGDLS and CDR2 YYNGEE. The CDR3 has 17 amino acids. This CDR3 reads CARSAGFRRTNTGELFF. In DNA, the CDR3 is TGTGCCCGCAGCGCCGGTTTTAGGAGAACGAACACCGGGGAGCTGTTTTTT.

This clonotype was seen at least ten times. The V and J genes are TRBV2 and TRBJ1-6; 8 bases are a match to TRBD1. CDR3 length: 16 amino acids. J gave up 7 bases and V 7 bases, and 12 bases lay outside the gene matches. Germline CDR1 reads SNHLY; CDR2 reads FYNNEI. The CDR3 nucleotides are TGTGCCAGCACCGCGGGACAGGAGCAATCAAATTCACCCCTCCACTTT. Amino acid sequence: CASTAGQEQSNSPLHF.

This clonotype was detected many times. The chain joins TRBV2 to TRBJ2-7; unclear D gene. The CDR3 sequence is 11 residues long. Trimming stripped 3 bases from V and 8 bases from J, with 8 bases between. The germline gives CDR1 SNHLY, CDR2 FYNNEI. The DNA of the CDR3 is TGTGCCAGCAGTGAGAGTTGGCAGCAGTACTTC. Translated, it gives CASSESWQQYF.

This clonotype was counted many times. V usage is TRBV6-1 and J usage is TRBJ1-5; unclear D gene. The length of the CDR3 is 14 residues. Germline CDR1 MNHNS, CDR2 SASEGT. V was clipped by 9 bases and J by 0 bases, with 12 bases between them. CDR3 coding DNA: TGTGCCAGTCTACCCCTTGATAGCAATCAGCCCCAGCATTTT. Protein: CASLPLDSNQPQHF.

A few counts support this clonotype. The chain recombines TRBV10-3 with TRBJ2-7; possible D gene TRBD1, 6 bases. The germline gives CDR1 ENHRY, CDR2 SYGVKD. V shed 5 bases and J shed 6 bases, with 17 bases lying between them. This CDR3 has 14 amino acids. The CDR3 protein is CAISTPWDNAEQYF. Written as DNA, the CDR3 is TGTGCCATCAGTACGCCGTGGGACAATGCCGAGCAGTACTTC.

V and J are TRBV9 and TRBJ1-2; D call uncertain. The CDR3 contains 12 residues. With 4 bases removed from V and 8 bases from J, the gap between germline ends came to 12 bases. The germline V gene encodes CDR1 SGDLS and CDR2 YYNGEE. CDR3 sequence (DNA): TGTGCCAGCAGCCCCGTCCAAGGGGGCTACACCTTC. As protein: CASSPVQGGYTF.

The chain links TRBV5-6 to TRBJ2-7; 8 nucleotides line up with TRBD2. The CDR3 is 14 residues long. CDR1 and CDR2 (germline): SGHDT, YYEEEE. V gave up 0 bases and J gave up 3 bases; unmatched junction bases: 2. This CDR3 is CASSLGSGVYEQYF. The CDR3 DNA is TGTGCCAGCAGCTTGGGTAGCGGGGTCTACGAGCAGTACTTC.

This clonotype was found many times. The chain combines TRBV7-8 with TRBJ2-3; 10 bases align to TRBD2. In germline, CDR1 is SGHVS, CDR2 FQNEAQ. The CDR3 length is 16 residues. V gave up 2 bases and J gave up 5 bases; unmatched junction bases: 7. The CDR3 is CASSLKWGLARDTQYF. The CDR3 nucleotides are TGTGCCAGCAGCTTAAAATGGGGACTAGCGAGAGATACGCAGTATTTT.

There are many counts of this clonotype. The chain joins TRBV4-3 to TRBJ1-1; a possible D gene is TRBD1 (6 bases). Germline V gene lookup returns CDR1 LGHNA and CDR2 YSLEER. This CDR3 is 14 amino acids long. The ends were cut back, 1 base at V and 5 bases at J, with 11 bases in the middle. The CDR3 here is CASSQVTGATEAFF. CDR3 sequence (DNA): TGCGCCAGCAGCCAAGTTACGGGGGCAACTGAAGCTTTCTTT.

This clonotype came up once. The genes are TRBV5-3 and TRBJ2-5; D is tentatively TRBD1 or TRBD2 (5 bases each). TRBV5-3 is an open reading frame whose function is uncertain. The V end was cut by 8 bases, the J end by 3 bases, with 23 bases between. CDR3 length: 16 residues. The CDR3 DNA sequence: TGTGCCAGCAGCCCCGGTGGGGCTATCGGGGAAGAGACCCAGTACTTC. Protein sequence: CASSPGGAIGEETQYF.

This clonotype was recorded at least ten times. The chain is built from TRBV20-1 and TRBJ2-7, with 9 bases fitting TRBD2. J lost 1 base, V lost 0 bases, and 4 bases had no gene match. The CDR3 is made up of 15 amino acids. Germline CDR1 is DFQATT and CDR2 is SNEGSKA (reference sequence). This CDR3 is CSARDPLAGSYEQYF. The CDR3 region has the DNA TGCAGTGCTAGAGATCCCCTAGCGGGATCCTACGAGCAGTACTTC.

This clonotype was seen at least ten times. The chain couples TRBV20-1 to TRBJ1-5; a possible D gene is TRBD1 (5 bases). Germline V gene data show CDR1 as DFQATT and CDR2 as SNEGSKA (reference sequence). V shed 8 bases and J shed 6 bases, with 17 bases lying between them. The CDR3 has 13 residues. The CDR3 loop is CSITQGRGQPQHF. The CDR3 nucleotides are TGCAGTATCACTCAGGGAAGAGGTCAGCCCCAGCATTTT.

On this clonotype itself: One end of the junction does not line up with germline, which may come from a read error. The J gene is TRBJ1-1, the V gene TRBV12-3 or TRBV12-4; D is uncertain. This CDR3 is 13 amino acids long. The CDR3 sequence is CASSPTANTGAFF. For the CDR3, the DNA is TGTGCCAGCAGCCCGACGGCCAACACTGGAGCTTTCTTT.

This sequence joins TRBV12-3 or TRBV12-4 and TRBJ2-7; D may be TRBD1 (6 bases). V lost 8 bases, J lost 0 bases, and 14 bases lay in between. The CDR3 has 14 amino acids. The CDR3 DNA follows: TGTGCCAGCTCCGACAGGCTGAGCTCCTACGAGCAGTACTTC. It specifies CASSDRLSSYEQYF.

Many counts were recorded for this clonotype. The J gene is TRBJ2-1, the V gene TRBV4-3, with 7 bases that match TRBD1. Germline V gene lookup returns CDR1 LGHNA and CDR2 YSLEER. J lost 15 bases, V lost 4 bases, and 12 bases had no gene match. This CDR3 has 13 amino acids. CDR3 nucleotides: TGCGCCAGCAGCCCCTGGACAGGCTATTATCTGTTCTTC. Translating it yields CASSPWTGYYLFF.

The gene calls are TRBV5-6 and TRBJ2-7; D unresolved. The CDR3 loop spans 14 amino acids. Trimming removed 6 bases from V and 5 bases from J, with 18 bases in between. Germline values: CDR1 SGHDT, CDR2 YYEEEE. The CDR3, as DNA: TGTGCCAGCACCTCCTGGTGTGCATCGGACGAGCAGTACTTC. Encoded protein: CASTSWCASDEQYF.

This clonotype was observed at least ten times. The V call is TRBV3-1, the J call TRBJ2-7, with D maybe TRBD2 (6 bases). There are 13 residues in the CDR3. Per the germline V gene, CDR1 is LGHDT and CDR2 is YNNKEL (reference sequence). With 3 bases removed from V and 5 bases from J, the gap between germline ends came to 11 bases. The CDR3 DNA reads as TGTGCCAGCAGCCACGGGAGCAGGGACGAGCAGTACTTC. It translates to CASSHGSRDEQYF.

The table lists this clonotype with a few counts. The CDR3, as DNA: TGTGCCAGCAGCTTTAGGGGACCGGGTCGAAGGCCCCAGCATTTT. Translating it yields CASSFRGPGRRPQHF. V gene TRBV7-6 combines with J gene TRBJ1-5, with D tentatively TRBD1 (5 bases). V was cut by 3 bases and J by 9 bases, with 18 bases left in between. CDR3 length: 15 amino acids. The V gene's germline CDR1 is SGHVS and CDR2 FNYEAQ.

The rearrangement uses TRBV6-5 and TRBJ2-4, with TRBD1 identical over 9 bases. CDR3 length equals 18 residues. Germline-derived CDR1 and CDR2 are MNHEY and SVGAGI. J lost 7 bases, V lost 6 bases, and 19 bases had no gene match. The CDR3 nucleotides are TGTGCCAGCAGCAGGGACAGGGTGGCGACCTTGGGCAAGAACATTCAGTACTTC. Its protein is CASSRDRVATLGKNIQYF.

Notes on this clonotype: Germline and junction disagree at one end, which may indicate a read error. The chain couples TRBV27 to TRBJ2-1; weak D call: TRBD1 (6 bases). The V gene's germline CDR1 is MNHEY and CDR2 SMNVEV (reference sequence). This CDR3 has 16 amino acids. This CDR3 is CASILWVTGSYNEQFF. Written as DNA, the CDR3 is TGTGCCAGCATTTTATGGGTGACAGGATCCTACAATGAGCAGTTCTTC.

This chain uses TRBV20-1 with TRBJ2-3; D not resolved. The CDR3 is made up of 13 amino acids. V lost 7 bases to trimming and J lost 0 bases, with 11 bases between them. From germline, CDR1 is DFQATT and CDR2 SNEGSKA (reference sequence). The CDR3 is CSVFTTSTDTQYF. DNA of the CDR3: TGCAGTGTTTTTACGACCAGCACAGATACGCAGTATTTT.